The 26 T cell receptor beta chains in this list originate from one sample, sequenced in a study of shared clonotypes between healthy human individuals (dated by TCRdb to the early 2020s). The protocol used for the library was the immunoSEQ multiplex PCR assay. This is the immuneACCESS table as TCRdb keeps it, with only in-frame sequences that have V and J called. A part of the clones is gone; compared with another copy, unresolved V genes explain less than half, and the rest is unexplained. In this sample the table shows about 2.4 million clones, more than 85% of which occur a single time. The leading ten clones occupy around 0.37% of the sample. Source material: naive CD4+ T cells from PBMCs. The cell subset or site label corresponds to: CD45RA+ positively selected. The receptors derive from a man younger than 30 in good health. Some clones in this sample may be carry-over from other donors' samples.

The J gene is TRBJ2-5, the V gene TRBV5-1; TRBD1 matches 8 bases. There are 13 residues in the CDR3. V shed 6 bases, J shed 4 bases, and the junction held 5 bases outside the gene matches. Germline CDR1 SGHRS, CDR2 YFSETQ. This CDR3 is CASTRGQGETQYF. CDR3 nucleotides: TGCGCCAGCACCAGGGGGCAAGGAGAGACCCAGTACTTC.

This chain's CDR3 is CASSPSLATGELFF. CDR3 bases: TGCGCCAGCAGCCCTAGTCTCGCCACCGGGGAGCTGTTTTTT. The chain combines TRBV5-1 with TRBJ2-2, with D uncertain. Between the trimmed V and J ends, which lost 4 bases and 4 bases, there was a span of 11 bases. This CDR3 has 14 amino acids. CDR1 is SGHRS, CDR2 YFSETQ, per germline.

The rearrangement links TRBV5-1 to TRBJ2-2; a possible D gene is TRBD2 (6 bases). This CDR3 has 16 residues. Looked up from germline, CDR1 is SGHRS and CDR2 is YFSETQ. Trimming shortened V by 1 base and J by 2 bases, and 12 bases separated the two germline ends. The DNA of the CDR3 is TGCGCCAGCAGCTTGCTTGGTAGCGGCAACACCGGGGAGCTGTTTTTT. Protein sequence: CASSLLGSGNTGELFF.

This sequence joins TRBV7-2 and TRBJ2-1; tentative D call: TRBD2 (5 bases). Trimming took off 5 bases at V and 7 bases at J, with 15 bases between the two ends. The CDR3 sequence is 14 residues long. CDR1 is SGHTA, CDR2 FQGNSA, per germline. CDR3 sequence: CASSPRDPENEQFF. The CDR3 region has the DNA TGTGCCAGCAGCCCACGGGATCCGGAGAATGAGCAGTTCTTC.

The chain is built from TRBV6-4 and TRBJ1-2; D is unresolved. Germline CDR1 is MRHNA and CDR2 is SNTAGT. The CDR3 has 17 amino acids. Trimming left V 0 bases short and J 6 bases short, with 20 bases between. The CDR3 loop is CASSDSPQRTEADGYTF. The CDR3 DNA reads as TGTGCCAGCAGTGACTCCCCCCAAAGGACGGAAGCTGATGGCTACACCTTC.

This chain's CDR3 is CSATAVDTQYF. Here the CDR3 DNA reads TGCAGTGCTACCGCCGTAGATACGCAGTATTTT. V and J are TRBV20-1 and TRBJ2-3; D remains unclear. CDR3 size: 11 residues. V dropped 4 bases and J dropped 5 bases, with 7 bases sitting between them. Germline CDR1 reads DFQATT; CDR2 reads SNEGSKA (reference sequence).

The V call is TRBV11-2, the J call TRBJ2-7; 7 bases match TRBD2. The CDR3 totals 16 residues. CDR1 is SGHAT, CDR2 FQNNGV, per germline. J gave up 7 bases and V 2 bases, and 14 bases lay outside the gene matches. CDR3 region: CASSLTSGKGSGEQYF. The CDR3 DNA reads TGTGCCAGCAGCTTAACAAGCGGGAAAGGATCGGGAGAGCAGTACTTC.

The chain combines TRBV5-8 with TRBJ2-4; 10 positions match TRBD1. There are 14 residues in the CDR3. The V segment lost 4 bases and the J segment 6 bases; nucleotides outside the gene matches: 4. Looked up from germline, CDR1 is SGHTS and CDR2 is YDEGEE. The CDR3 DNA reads TGTGCCAGCAGCCCACGGACAGGGGGAAACATTCAGTACTTC. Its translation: CASSPRTGGNIQYF.

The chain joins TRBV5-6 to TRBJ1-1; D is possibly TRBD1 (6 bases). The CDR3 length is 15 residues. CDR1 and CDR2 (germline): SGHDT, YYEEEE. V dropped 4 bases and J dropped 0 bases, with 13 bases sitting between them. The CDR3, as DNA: TGTGCCAGCAGCGCCGGACAGAAACTGAACACTGAAGCTTTCTTT. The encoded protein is CASSAGQKLNTEAFF.

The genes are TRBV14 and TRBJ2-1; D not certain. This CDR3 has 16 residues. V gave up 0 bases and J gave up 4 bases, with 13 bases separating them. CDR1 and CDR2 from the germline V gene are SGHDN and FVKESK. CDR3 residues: CASSQDMNAGYNEQFF. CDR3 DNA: TGTGCCAGCAGCCAAGATATGAACGCTGGGTACAATGAGCAGTTCTTC.

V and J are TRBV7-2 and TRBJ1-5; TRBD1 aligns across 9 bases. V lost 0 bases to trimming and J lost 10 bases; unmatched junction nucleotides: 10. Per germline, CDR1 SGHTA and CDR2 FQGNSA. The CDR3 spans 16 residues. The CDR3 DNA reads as TGTGCCAGCAGCTTAGCGGGCAGGGGACAGGGTTATCCCCAGCATTTT. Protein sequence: CASSLAGRGQGYPQHF.

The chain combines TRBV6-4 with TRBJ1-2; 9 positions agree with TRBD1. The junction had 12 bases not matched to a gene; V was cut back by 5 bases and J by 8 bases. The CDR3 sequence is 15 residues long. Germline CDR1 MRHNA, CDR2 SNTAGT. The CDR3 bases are TGTGCCAGCAGTTCCGGGACAGGGAATACACGCGGCTACACCTTC. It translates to CASSSGTGNTRGYTF.

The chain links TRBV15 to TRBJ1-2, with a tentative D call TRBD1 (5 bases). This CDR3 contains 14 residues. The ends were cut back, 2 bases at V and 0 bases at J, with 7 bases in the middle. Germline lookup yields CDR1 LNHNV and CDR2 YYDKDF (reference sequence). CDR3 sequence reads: CATSRQGSNYGYTF. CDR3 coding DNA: TGTGCCACCAGCAGACAGGGTTCTAACTATGGCTACACCTTC. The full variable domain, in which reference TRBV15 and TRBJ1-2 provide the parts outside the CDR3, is DAMVIQNPRYQVTQFGKPVTLSCSQTLNHNVMYWYQQKSSQAPKLLFHYYDKDFNNEADTPDNFQSRRPNTSFCFLDIRSPGLGDTAMYLCATSRQGSNYGYTFGSGTRLTVV.

The CDR3 region is CASSEGGAGIEQFF. The DNA of the CDR3 is TGTGCCAGCAGTGAAGGGGGTGCGGGTATTGAGCAGTTCTTC. This chain links TRBV6-1 with TRBJ2-1; a weak D match, TRBD2 (5 bases). Trimming took 1 base from V and 9 from J, leaving 13 bases between them. Germline CDR1 reads MNHNS; CDR2 reads SASEGT. This CDR3 comprises 14 residues.

CDR3 nucleotide sequence: TGTGCCAGCAGCTTAGGACCCCCGGCTACGGTCGTGCAGTTCTTC. This translates into CASSLGPPATVVQFF. The chain couples TRBV7-9 to TRBJ2-1; D gene ambiguous. Germline V gives CDR1 SEHNR, CDR2 FQNEAQ (reference sequence). V lost 1 base and J lost 12, with 19 bases in between. This CDR3 is 15 amino acids long.

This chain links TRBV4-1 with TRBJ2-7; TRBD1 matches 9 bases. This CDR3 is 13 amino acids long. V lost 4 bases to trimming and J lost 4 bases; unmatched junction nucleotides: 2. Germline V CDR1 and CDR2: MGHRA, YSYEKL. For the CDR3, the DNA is TGCGCCAGCAGCCGCGGACAGGGGTACGAGCAGTACTTC. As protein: CASSRGQGYEQYF.

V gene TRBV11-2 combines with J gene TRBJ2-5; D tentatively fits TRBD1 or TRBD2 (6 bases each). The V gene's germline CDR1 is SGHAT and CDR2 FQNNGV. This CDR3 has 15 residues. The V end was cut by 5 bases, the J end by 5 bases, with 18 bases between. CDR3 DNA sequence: TGTGCCAGCAGCCTCGGCCCAGGGGCGGGGGAGACCCAGTACTTC. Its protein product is CASSLGPGAGETQYF.

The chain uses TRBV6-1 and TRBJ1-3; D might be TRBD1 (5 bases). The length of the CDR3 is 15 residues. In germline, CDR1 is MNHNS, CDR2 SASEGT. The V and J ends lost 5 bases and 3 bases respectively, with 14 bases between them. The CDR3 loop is CASSRGRVGGNTIYF. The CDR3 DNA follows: TGTGCCAGCAGTAGAGGCAGGGTAGGTGGAAACACCATATATTTT.

CDR3 sequence (DNA): TGCGCCAGCAGCTTGGATGGTCAGGGGGACGAGACCCAGTACTTC. This gives the protein CASSLDGQGDETQYF. The J gene is TRBJ2-5, the V gene TRBV5-1, with 7 bases aligning to TRBD1. The CDR3 totals 15 residues. With V trimmed by 0 bases and J by 5 bases, 7 bases remained unmatched. Germline-derived CDR1 and CDR2 are SGHRS and YFSETQ. The whole variable domain, filled in from reference TRBV5-1 and TRBJ2-5, reads KAGVTQTPRYLIKTRGQQVTLSCSPISGHRSVSWYQQTPGQGLQFLFEYFSETQRNKGNFPGRFSGRQFSNSRSEMNVSTLELGDSALYLCASSLDGQGDETQYFGPGTRLLVL.

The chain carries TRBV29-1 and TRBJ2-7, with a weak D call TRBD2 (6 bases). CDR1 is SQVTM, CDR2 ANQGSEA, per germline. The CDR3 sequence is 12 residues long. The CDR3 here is CAGGETPYEQYF. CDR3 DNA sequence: TGCGCCGGCGGGGAGACGCCCTACGAGCAGTACTTC.

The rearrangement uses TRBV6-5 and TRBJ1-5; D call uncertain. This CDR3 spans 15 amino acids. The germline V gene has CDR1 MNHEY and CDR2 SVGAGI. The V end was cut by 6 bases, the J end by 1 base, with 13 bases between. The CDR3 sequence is CASRRWRGSNQPQHF. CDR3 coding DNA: TGTGCCAGCAGGCGGTGGCGCGGGAGCAATCAGCCCCAGCATTTT.

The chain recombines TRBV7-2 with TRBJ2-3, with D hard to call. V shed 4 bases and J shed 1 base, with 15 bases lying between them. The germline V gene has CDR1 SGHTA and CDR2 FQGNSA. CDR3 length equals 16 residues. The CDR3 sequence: CASSSRRMARTDTQYF. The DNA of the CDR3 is TGTGCCAGCAGCTCAAGGCGGATGGCGCGCACAGATACGCAGTATTTT.

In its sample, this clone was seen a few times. CDR3 residues: CASSHGNTEAFF. The CDR3 DNA reads TGCGCCAGCAGCCACGGTAACACTGAAGCTTTCTTT. V is TRBV5-1 and J is TRBJ1-1, with unresolved D. V lost 4 bases and J 2 bases, leaving 6 bases between the germline ends. The V gene's germline CDR1 is SGHRS and CDR2 YFSETQ. The CDR3 runs to 12 residues.

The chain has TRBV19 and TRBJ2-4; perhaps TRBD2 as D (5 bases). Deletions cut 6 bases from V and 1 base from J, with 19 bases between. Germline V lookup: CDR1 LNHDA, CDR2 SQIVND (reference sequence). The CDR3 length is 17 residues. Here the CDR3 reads CASRTPGSERAKNIQYF. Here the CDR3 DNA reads TGTGCCAGTAGGACCCCGGGATCCGAGAGGGCCAAAAACATTCAGTACTTC. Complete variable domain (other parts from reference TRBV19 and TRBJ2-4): DGGITQSPKYLFRKEGQNVTLSCEQNLNHDAMYWYRQDPGQGLRLIYYSQIVNDFQKGDIAEGYSVSREKKESFPLTVTSAQKNPTAFYLCASRTPGSERAKNIQYFGAGTRLSVL.

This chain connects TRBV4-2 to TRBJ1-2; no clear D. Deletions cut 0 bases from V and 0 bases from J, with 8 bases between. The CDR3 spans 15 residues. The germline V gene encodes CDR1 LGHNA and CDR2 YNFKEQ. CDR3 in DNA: TGTGCCAGCAGCCAAGATCTGACGGCTAACTATGGCTACACCTTC. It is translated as CASSQDLTANYGYTF.

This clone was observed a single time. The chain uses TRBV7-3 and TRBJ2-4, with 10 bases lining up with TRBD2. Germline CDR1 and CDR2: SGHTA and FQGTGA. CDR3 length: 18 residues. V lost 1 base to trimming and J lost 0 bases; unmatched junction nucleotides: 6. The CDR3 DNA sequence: TGTGCCAGCAGCTTAAAAGCGGGAGGGCCACTAGCCAAAAACATTCAGTACTTC. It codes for CASSLKAGGPLAKNIQYF.